Described below is a single T cell receptor beta chain sequence and its context. Its antigen is as yet unknown. All donors were healthy, and all were Caucasian. Germline V CDR1 and CDR2: MDHEN, SYDVKM. Between the trimmed V and J ends, which lost 5 bases and 4 bases, there was a span of 11 bases. The CDR3 totals 13 residues. The sample originates from a study of identical twins. Study outcomes and limitations: Out-of-frame TCR alpha sharing observed in monozygotic twins exceeded model estimates. The authors drew conclusions from cross-sectional statistical analysis rather than following the same donors.

Addition of a universal primer site occurred through template switching, and cDNA carried unique molecular identifiers. A single record per CDR3 protein comes from TCRdb applying MiXCR to the 5' RACE reads. The data show around 450,000 distinct CDR3 sequences, with approximately 15% seen just once and approximately 0.52% held by the top ten. These data were also reused for a study on yellow fever vaccine responses in identical twins.

This clonotype was obtained from a young woman in good health. The V gene is TRBV28, the J gene TRBJ2-5, with D tentatively TRBD2 (5 bases). Sequenced input: CD4+ T cells sorted from blood. The CDR3 here is CASSGSGLETQYF. For the CDR3, the DNA is TGTGCCAGCAGTGGTTCGGGGTTAGAGACCCAGTACTTC.